This section outlines one TCR beta chain sequence together with its context. These data belong to a study of blood T cell repertoires in COVID-19. V shed 4 bases, J shed 3 bases, and the junction held 7 bases outside the gene matches. From germline, CDR1 is MNHEY and CDR2 SVGAGI. The CDR3 has 15 residues. Data came from immunoSEQ multiplex PCR; TCRdb stores just in-frame clones and leaves some out. The sample shows some 430,000 clones, about 92% of them seen only once. Sequenced sample: PBMCs or T cells enriched from blood (not recorded which). V usage is TRBV6-5 and J usage is TRBJ1-2; 8 positions match TRBD1. The clonotype originates from a man aged 18 to 29 who had recovered from COVID-19. This CDR3 reads CASSSRGRLDYGYTF. Here the CDR3 DNA reads TGTGCCAGCAGTTCCAGGGGGCGCTTGGACTATGGCTACACCTTC.